The 2 T cell receptor beta chains listed next were all sequenced from one sample in a study of T-cell reconstitution after alpha-beta-depleted transplantation in children listed by TCRdb under 2016. Receptors were amplified or captured by PCR. Sequencing instrument: Illumina HiSeq 2500. TCR libraries were prepared with molecular barcoding, using unique molecular identifiers to normalize TCRbeta repertoire quantification. The public reads were reprocessed in TCRdb via fastp at Q25 and MiXCR, keeping in-frame beta chains. Merged by CDR3 protein, the rows form single entries marked with the most common genes and DNA. The sample contains approximately 300,000 distinct CDR3 sequences, around 10% of them found a single time. The top ten constitute around 24% of the sample. The treatment or condition tag for this specimen amounts to: allogeneic hematopoietic cell transplantation with graft depleted of TCRalphabeta T cells and CD19 B cells.

The material was peripheral blood, obtained 180 days after TCRalphabeta/CD19-depleted stem cell transplant. The receptors originated from a male patient between 2 and 15 years old who had a stem cell transplant for chronic granulomatous disease, so the T cells may come from the graft donor.

In its sample, this clonotype was seen many times. This chain joins TRBV9 and TRBJ2-7, with 9 bases that match TRBD1. Trimming at V came to 0 bases and at J to 3 bases, leaving 7 bases not matched to a gene. The CDR3 loop spans 16 amino acids. Germline CDR1 and CDR2: SGDLS and YYNGEE. The CDR3 DNA is TGTGCCAGCAGCGTAGCCGGACAGGGGTCTATCTACGAGCAGTACTTC. Residues: CASSVAGQGSIYEQYF.

This clonotype showed up many times. The rearrangement joins TRBV20-1 to TRBJ2-3; D unresolved. The V gene lost 2 bases and the J gene lost 5 bases, with 11 bases spanning the gap. The CDR3 has 13 amino acids. Germline loops: CDR1 DFQATT, CDR2 SNEGSKA (reference sequence). The CDR3 bases are TGCAGTGCTAGAATTCTGTCGCGAGATACGCAGTATTTT. It yields the protein CSARILSRDTQYF.